Below are 14 T cell receptor beta chains sequenced from a single sample in a study of beta chain features in type 1 diabetes. Expressed TCRB transcripts were sequenced, since all the RNA that had been isolated was reverse transcribed. TCRdb's copy holds only in-frame clones and misses some; the assay was immunoSEQ multiplex PCR. The table has about 340,000 clones, 8% seen once; the top ten hold 0.44%. Sequences were obtained from central memory CD4+ T cells from blood. These receptors were taken from a woman aged 18-30 years in good health.

This clone was counted between two and nine times. The rearrangement uses TRBV7-9 and TRBJ2-7; TRBD1 agrees at 8 bases. The CDR3 runs 15 residues. The germline V gene has CDR1 SEHNR and CDR2 FQNEAQ (reference sequence). V shed 5 bases, J shed 6 bases, and the junction held 12 bases outside the gene matches. CDR3 in DNA: TGTGCCAGCAGCCCACGGACAGGGACGGTGGGCGAGCAGTACTTC. Its protein is CASSPRTGTVGEQYF. Full variable domain (outside the CDR3, taken from reference TRBV7-9 and TRBJ2-7): DTGVSQNPRHKITKRGQNVTFRCDPISEHNRLYWYRQTLGQGPEFLTYFQNEAQLEKSRLLSDRFSAERPKGSFSTLEIQRTEQGDSAMYLCASSPRTGTVGEQYFGPGTRLTVT.

This clone showed up just a few times. The chain recombines TRBV2 with TRBJ1-2; D not certain. The CDR3 runs 13 residues. CDR1 and CDR2 from the germline V gene are SNHLY and FYNNEI. V lost 1 base to trimming and J lost 2 bases, with 5 bases between them. CDR3 sequence (DNA): TGTGCCAGCAGTGAAGACACCAACTATGGCTACACCTTC. Its translation is CASSEDTNYGYTF.

This clone was counted between two and nine times. This chain links TRBV7-2 with TRBJ1-2, with 11 bases that match TRBD1. Germline CDR1 reads SGHTA; CDR2 reads FQGNSA. V shed 1 base, J shed 4 bases, and the junction held 8 bases outside the gene matches. There are 17 residues in the CDR3. CDR3 in amino acids: CASSLDRDRGFFYGYTF. The CDR3 region has the DNA TGTGCCAGCAGCTTAGACCGGGACAGGGGGTTCTTCTATGGCTACACCTTC.

Remarks on this clone: The same CDR3 is also encoded by other DNA sequences in this sample. V and J are TRBV2 and TRBJ2-7; D not resolved. Trimming took off 4 bases at V and 0 bases at J, with 7 bases between the two ends. Germline assignment: CDR1 SNHLY and CDR2 FYNNEI. There are 13 residues in the CDR3. CDR3 region: CASSVDHSYEQYF. The CDR3 region has the DNA TGTGCCAGCAGTGTGGATCACTCCTACGAGCAGTACTTC.

This clone was picked up a small number of times. This specimen includes other DNA sequences encoding the same CDR3. This chain connects TRBV29-1 to TRBJ2-3; 10 bases agree with TRBD2. CDR1 is SQVTM and CDR2 is ANQGSEA in the germline V gene. Losses at the gene ends were 3 bases for V and 4 bases for J; bases not matched to a gene: 7. The CDR3 runs to 15 residues. The CDR3 sequence: CSVDGLAGVPDTQYF. CDR3 nucleotide sequence: TGCAGCGTTGACGGGCTAGCGGGAGTCCCAGATACGCAGTATTTT.

In its sample, this clone was seen many times. J is TRBJ2-2 and V is TRBV7-9; TRBD1 matches at 7 bases. This CDR3 spans 15 amino acids. V shed 2 bases and J 5 bases; nucleotides not matched to a gene: 5. Germline CDR1 SEHNR, CDR2 FQNEAQ (reference sequence). The CDR3 is CASSLSGGATGELFF. CDR3 sequence (DNA): TGTGCCAGCAGCTTATCAGGGGGAGCTACCGGGGAGCTGTTTTTT.

This clone was seen a handful of times. This chain joins TRBV4-2 and TRBJ2-7, with TRBD2 identical over 7 bases. Germline values: CDR1 LGHNA, CDR2 YNFKEQ. V lost 1 base, J lost 3 bases, and 9 bases stayed unmatched. This CDR3 contains 16 residues. CDR3 region: CASSQGVAGALYEQYF. The CDR3, as DNA: TGTGCCAGCAGCCAAGGGGTTGCGGGAGCCCTCTACGAGCAGTACTTC.

This clone appeared a few times. V and J are TRBV28 and TRBJ1-1; D is undetermined. The V gene's germline CDR1 is MDHEN and CDR2 SYDVKM. The CDR3 has 12 residues. The V and J ends lost 4 bases and 10 bases respectively, with 13 bases between them. The CDR3 loop reads CASSSQALRAFF. For the CDR3, the DNA is TGTGCCAGCAGTTCACAAGCCTTAAGAGCTTTCTTT.

To note about this clone: This same CDR3 is encoded by further DNA sequences in the sample. The chain couples TRBV5-1 to TRBJ2-7; D might be TRBD1 (6 bases). Between the trimmed V and J ends, which lost 3 bases and 4 bases, there was a span of 8 bases. CDR3 size: 12 residues. Germline CDR1 is SGHRS and CDR2 is YFSETQ. The CDR3 protein is CASSSQGYEQYF. For the CDR3, the DNA is TGCGCCAGCAGCTCTCAGGGGTACGAGCAGTACTTC.

This clone was counted a few times. The rearrangement links TRBV7-8 to TRBJ1-1, with D perhaps matching TRBD1 (6 bases). The CDR3 has 13 amino acids. Deletions cut 1 base from V and 4 bases from J, with 7 bases between. Germline lookup yields CDR1 SGHVS and CDR2 FQNEAQ. CDR3 region: CASSLDRATEAFF. The CDR3 nucleotides are TGTGCCAGCAGCTTAGACAGGGCCACTGAAGCTTTCTTT.

This clone was detected only a few times. The V call is TRBV1, the J call TRBJ2-4; no check of the table's D call, TRBD1, against the DNA was made. TRBV1 has pseudogene status. The CDR3 length is 22 residues. For the CDR3, the DNA is TGCACCAGCAGCCAAGCCCTTCGGGTGGCAGGGGGCGGTCGGAGAGCCAAAAACATTCAGTACTTC. Its protein is CTSSQALRVAGGGRRAKNIQYF.

This clone was picked up a small number of times. This sequence joins TRBV5-1 and TRBJ2-7; 8 bases fit TRBD1. J was trimmed by 2 bases and V by 3 bases; bases with no gene match: 10. Germline assignment: CDR1 SGHRS and CDR2 YFSETQ. The CDR3 is 16 amino acids. CDR3 DNA: TGCGCCAGCAGCTCGGGCGGACAGGGCAGAACCTACGAGCAGTACTTC. It encodes CASSSGGQGRTYEQYF.

This sequence joins TRBV5-4 and TRBJ2-1; D gene unclear. V was shortened by 4 bases and J by 2 bases, with 10 bases between the two germline ends. This CDR3 region has 14 residues. Germline CDR1 and CDR2: SGHNT and YYREEE (reference sequence). CDR3 sequence reads: CASSPSTTYNEQFF. CDR3 bases: TGTGCCAGCAGCCCCAGCACAACCTACAATGAGCAGTTCTTC.

This chain links TRBV7-9 with TRBJ2-7, with D unclear. The CDR3 sequence is 12 residues long. Germline CDR1 SEHNR, CDR2 FQNEAQ (reference sequence). The ends were cut back, 2 bases at V and 6 bases at J, with 8 bases in the middle. In DNA, the CDR3 is TGTGCCAGCAGCTTATCCCAATTCGAGCAGTACTTC. Encoded protein: CASSLSQFEQYF.